The source of this T cell receptor (beta chain) is a study of vaccination effects on CD4 cells after COVID-19. Across the study: Samples gathered post-vaccine arrived a median of 72 days past the second dose.

Under the ViraFEST assay, PBMC were stimulated with viral peptide pools so that antigen-specific CD4+ T cells expanded. Sequencing was performed afterwards. Isolation of CD4+ T cells took place after less than twelve days of culture. Either the BNT162b2 or mRNA-1273 vaccine was given to participants in two doses. According to the study, vaccine recipients showed no prior SARS-CoV-2 infection and negative nucleocapsid antibodies. Half-medium changes using IL-2 medium occurred on days 3 and 7. Study outcomes and limitations: Late after vaccination, infection- and vaccine-induced clones showed marked clonal contraction.

The length of the CDR3 is 16 residues. V was clipped by 2 bases and J by 3 bases; unmatched bases: 11. CDR1 SGHKS and CDR2 YYEKEE come from the germline V gene (reference sequence). The table came from immunoSEQ multiplex PCR; TCRdb's copy has only in-frame clones and leaves some out. The repertoire holds under 30,000 clones, with roughly 74% as singletons. About this clone itself: Its antigen remains unidentified.

This material consisted of CD4+ T cells from PBMCs cultured with HCoV-OC43 spike peptides, taken after COVID-19 vaccination. Subset denoted: HCoV-OC43 spike overlapping peptide pool stimulation. This sequence was found in a human donor who received a COVID-19 vaccine. V usage is TRBV5-5 and J usage is TRBJ2-7, with 7 bases lining up with TRBD1. For the CDR3, the DNA is TGTGCCAGCAGCTTAAATAGTCAGGGGACAGACTACGAGCAGTACTTC. It codes for CASSLNSQGTDYEQYF.